This T cell receptor beta chain was sequenced during a study of cytomegalovirus exposure and HLA in healthy donors. Whole-study context: Of the donors genotyped, some 400 in all, 75% to 90% fell in the Caucasian-associated ancestry cluster.

Study outcomes and limitations: There were some V segments, including TRBV6-2 and TRBV6-3, excluded as indistinguishable.

Germline lookup yields CDR1 MNHEY and CDR2 SMNVEV (reference sequence). V was pared by 5 bases and J by 4 bases, with 6 bases of the junction left unmatched. The CDR3 totals 14 residues. The primer mix had 60 Vbeta and 13 Jbeta primers. The assay was immunoSEQ multiplex PCR, and TCRdb's table has in-frame clones only and misses some. The data show approximately 150,000 clones, roughly 70% seen once. Only a few counts were recorded for this clone. Its antigen is not known. Donors counted as nominally healthy when sampled, yet unrecorded immune exposures were likely. Sequencing input: PBMCs. This clonotype originated in a woman aged 40 to 50 in good health and CMV-seropositive. V gene TRBV27 combines with J gene TRBJ1-2; TRBD1 matches 8 bases. The CDR3 sequence is CASSTGQGGYGYTF. The CDR3 DNA follows: TGTGCCAGCAGTACCGGACAGGGCGGCTATGGCTACACCTTC.